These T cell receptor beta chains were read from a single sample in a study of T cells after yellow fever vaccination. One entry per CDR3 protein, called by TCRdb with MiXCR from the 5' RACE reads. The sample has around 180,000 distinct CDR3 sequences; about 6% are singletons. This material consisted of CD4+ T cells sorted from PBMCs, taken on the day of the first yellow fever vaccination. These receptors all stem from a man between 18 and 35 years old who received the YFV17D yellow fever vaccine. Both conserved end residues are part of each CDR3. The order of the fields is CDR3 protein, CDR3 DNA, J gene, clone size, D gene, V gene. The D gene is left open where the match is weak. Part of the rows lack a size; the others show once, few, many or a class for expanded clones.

CASSVATSEEQFF,TGTGCCAGCAGCGTAGCCACTAGCGAGGAGCAGTTCTTC,TRBJ2-1,few,TRBD2,TRBV9
CSVSTAQETQYF,TGCAGTGTATCGACAGCCCAAGAGACCCAGTACTTC,TRBJ2-5,NA,NA,TRBV20-1
CSVEFWGSYNEQFF,TGCAGCGTTGAGTTTTGGGGGTCGTACAATGAGCAGTTCTTC,TRBJ2-1,few,NA,TRBV29-1
CSARGGEGTQYF,TGCAGTGCTAGAGGGGGGGAGGGTACGCAGTATTTT,TRBJ2-3,many,TRBD2,TRBV20-1
CASSFYGGADTQYF,TGCGCCAGCAGCTTTTACGGGGGGGCAGATACGCAGTATTTT,TRBJ2-3,many,TRBD2,TRBV5-1
CASRAGPGYEQYF,TGTGCCAGCAGGGCCGGGCCAGGCTACGAGCAGTACTTC,TRBJ2-7,many,NA,TRBV6-1
CASSLGNTQYF,TGTGCCAGCAGTTTGGGCAATACGCAGTATTTT,TRBJ2-3,many,NA,TRBV27
CASSDDGGWNSPLHF,TGTGCCAGCAGTGATGATGGGGGGTGGAATTCACCCCTCCACTTT,TRBJ1-6,few,NA,TRBV25-1
CASSYDQGKEKLFF,TGTGCCAGCAGTTACGATCAGGGTAAAGAAAAACTGTTTTTT,TRBJ1-4,many,NA,TRBV6-5
CSARASDRGGTEAFF,TGCAGTGCTAGAGCTTCGGACAGGGGTGGCACTGAAGCTTTCTTT,TRBJ1-1,many,TRBD1,TRBV20-1
CASSLEGTGRPETQYF,TGTGCCAGCAGCTTAGAAGGGACAGGGAGGCCAGAGACCCAGTACTTC,TRBJ2-5,many,TRBD1,TRBV7-6
CASSLGGGRYEQYF,TGTGCCAGCAGTCTAGGAGGGGGAAGGTACGAGCAGTACTTC,TRBJ2-7,many,NA,TRBV12-3/TRBV12-4
CASSGSPGQPQHF,TGCGCCAGCAGCGGGAGTCCGGGTCAGCCCCAGCATTTT,TRBJ1-5,few,NA,TRBV5-1
CASSFTGGAYNEQFF,TGTGCCAGCAGCTTTACGGGGGGGGCCTACAATGAGCAGTTCTTC,TRBJ2-1,many,TRBD2,TRBV3-1
CAWSVPVRLNGELFF,TGTGCCTGGAGTGTACCGGTCCGGCTCAACGGGGAGCTGTTTTTT,TRBJ2-2,many,NA,TRBV30
CASSLQITGSGELFF,TGTGCCAGCAGCTTACAGATCACAGGGTCCGGGGAGCTGTTTTTT,TRBJ2-2,few,NA,TRBV7-2
CASSSTGERQPQHF,TGTGCCAGCAGCTCAACAGGGGAGAGGCAGCCCCAGCATTTT,TRBJ1-5,many,TRBD1,TRBV12-3/TRBV12-4
CASSFNPGVRYEQYF,TGTGCCAGCAGTTTTAATCCCGGGGTAAGGTACGAGCAGTACTTC,TRBJ2-7,many,NA,TRBV12-3/TRBV12-4
CASSLGDRGPREAFF,TGTGCCAGCAGCTTAGGGGACAGGGGGCCCCGTGAAGCTTTCTTT,TRBJ1-1,NA,TRBD1,TRBV7-8
CASNLGSGNTIYF,TGTGCCAGCAACCTCGGCTCTGGAAACACCATATATTTT,TRBJ1-3,few,NA,TRBV7-2
CAISLNTGELFF,TGTGCTATCAGCTTGAACACCGGGGAGCTGTTTTTT,TRBJ2-2,once,NA,TRBV7-7
CARPAGGADTQYF,TGTGCCAGACCAGCGGGGGGAGCAGATACGCAGTATTTT,TRBJ2-3,many,TRBD2,TRBV3-1
CSARVSPSNYEQYF,TGCAGTGCTAGAGTATCCCCTAGCAACTACGAGCAGTACTTC,TRBJ2-7,many,NA,TRBV20-1
CASSPVGQGSGEKLFF,TGCGCCAGCAGCCCGGTTGGACAGGGGTCGGGTGAAAAACTGTTTTTT,TRBJ1-4,few,TRBD1,TRBV5-1
CASSVALETGGTGELFF,TGTGCCAGCAGCGTGGCTCTCGAGACAGGGGGGACCGGGGAGCTGTTTTTT,TRBJ2-2,many,TRBD1,TRBV9